The sequence of this TCR beta chain was determined in a study of HIV-infected children after antiretroviral therapy interruption. Across the whole study: For the interruption arm, samples span week 0 through about 3 years after study end.

Regarding treatment: PENTA 11 planned treatment interruption arm or continuous ART arm. Participants had taken at least three-drug ART for at least 24 weeks. Germline CDR1 and CDR2: SEHNR and FQNEAQ (reference sequence). Unmatched junction bases numbered 13, after V lost 6 bases and J lost 8 bases. The CDR3 is made up of 16 amino acids. Unique molecular identifiers were included in an RNA-based 3' RACE TCR library. TCRdb fed the 3' RACE reads into MiXCR, producing one record per CDR3 protein. The repertoire holds some 38,000 distinct CDR3 sequences, with under 8% as singletons. This clonotype occurred a few times.

This receptor was obtained from a pool of human donors with HIV. The material was CD45RA+ CD4+ T cells from PBMCs, pooled from several time points, obtained from a donor given antiretroviral therapy, either interrupted or continuous. Subset of the sample: naive CD4+ CD45RA+ CD45RO- T cells. The chain joins TRBV7-9 to TRBJ2-1; TRBD2 aligns across 10 bases. Here the CDR3 reads CASSQTGTSAGHEQFF. DNA for the CDR3: TGTGCCAGCAGTCAGACCGGGACTAGCGCCGGCCATGAGCAGTTCTTC.